The rows below give T cell receptor beta chains drawn from one sample of a study of PD-L1 blockade in urothelial cancer. Only in-frame clones appear in the TCRdb table, and some are missing; sequencing was by immunoSEQ multiplex PCR. The table lists 55,000 to 80,000 clones, approximately 80% of them singletons, with 3.2% in the top ten. The source was PBMCs, collected around atezolizumab (anti-PD-L1) treatment. The source is a man aged 65 to 85 with urothelial cancer. The CDR3 runs from the conserved cysteine through the conserved F or W. A D gene is named only where the DNA matches it firmly.

d_gene,len,j_gene,v_gene,CDR3aa,CDR3nt
-,13,TRBJ1-5,TRBV30,CAWSRSNNQPQHF,TGTGCCTGGAGTCGGAGTAACAATCAGCCCCAGCATTTT
-,15,TRBJ2-7,TRBV5-5,CASSLAGGALYEQYF,TGTGCCAGCAGCTTGGCTGGGGGGGCCCTCTACGAGCAGTACTTC
TRBD2,17,TRBJ2-5,TRBV4-2,CASSQGSSGRAQETQYF,TGTGCCAGCAGCCAAGGATCGAGCGGGAGGGCCCAAGAGACCCAGTACTTC
-,14,TRBJ1-5,TRBV27,CASSLGGGNQPQHF,TGTGCCAGCAGTTTGGGCGGGGGGAATCAGCCCCAGCATTTT
TRBD2,16,TRBJ2-7,TRBV7-9,CASSLARASGAYEQYF,TGTGCCAGCAGCTTAGCGAGGGCTAGCGGGGCCTACGAGCAGTACTTC
-,13,TRBJ1-1,TRBV6-6,CASSRSGDEGAFF,TGTGCCAGCTCCCGATCAGGGGACGAGGGAGCTTTCTTT
-,13,TRBJ1-2,TRBV13,CASSLGRADGYTF,TGTGCCAGCAGCTTAGGCAGGGCGGATGGCTACACCTTC
TRBD2,16,TRBJ2-3,TRBV30,CAWSVPAGGSTDTQYF,TGTGCCTGGAGTGTTCCCGCGGGGGGGAGCACAGATACGCAGTATTTT
-,15,TRBJ2-5,TRBV5-1,CASSQTGTRGETQYF,TGCGCCAGCAGCCAAACCGGGACAAGGGGGGAGACCCAGTACTTC
TRBD1,14,TRBJ2-2,TRBV18,CASSPTGGTGELFF,TGTGCCAGCTCACCGACAGGGGGGACCGGGGAGCTGTTTTTT
TRBD2,15,TRBJ2-1,TRBV27,CASRLAGSSYNEQFF,TGTGCCAGCAGGTTAGCGGGAAGCTCCTACAATGAGCAGTTCTTC
-,14,TRBJ2-3,TRBV30,CAWAATGLGDTQYF,TGTGCCTGGGCCGCCACGGGGTTGGGAGATACGCAGTATTTT
TRBD1,15,TRBJ2-1,TRBV5-1,CASSVRDRGQSEQFF,TGCGCCAGCAGCGTCCGGGACAGGGGGCAGTCTGAGCAGTTCTTC